The clone carrying this TCR beta chain was detected once. The antigen remains unidentified. Using immunoSEQ multiplex PCR, the repertoire was profiled, and TCRdb retains in-frame clones only, with some absent. Of some 12,000 clones in the sample, around 81% were seen once. These data come from a study of tumor-infiltrating lymphocytes in localized non-small cell lung cancer. Findings and caveats of the study: Recurrence-free survival showed no association with tumor T-cell fraction. TCRbeta sequencing showed higher T cell infiltration in tumors than uninvolved lung. Different pieces of the same tissue were used for each assay.

Sequenced sample: lung tumor tissue. The sequence derives from a human donor with non-small cell lung cancer.

This CDR3 is CATKRGGNSYEQYV. The DNA of the CDR3 is TGTGCCACCAAACGGGGGGGCAACTCCTACGAGCAGTACGTC. The chain employs TRBV6-4 and TRBJ2-7; 8 bases are shared with TRBD2. CDR1 and CDR2 from the germline V gene are MRHNA and SNTAGT. The CDR3 is made up of 14 amino acids. V lost 10 bases to trimming and J lost 0 bases; unmatched junction nucleotides: 8.